This T cell receptor (beta chain) was obtained from a study of T cell responses to AZD1222 COVID-19 vaccine. This clone was picked up a small number of times. Trimming stripped 8 bases from V and 2 bases from J, with 13 bases between. CDR1 is KGHSH, CDR2 LQKENI, per germline. This CDR3 comprises 13 residues. Profiling relied on immunoSEQ multiplex PCR, and the TCRdb table lists in-frame clones only, not all of them. The profile shows about 110,000 clones, 87% of them singletons. The sample was peripheral blood, taken 28 days after the second AZD1222 dose. This sequence joins TRBV18 and TRBJ2-7; D is undetermined. This TCR was sampled from an adult who received the AZD1222 COVID-19 vaccine. The DNA of the CDR3 is TGTGCCAGCCGCGGCGACGGGCCCTACGAGCAGTACTTC. It specifies CASRGDGPYEQYF.